This is a list of T cell receptor beta chains from one sample in a study of blood T cell repertoires in COVID-19. The table came from immunoSEQ multiplex PCR; TCRdb's copy has only in-frame clones and leaves some out. The repertoire holds about 170,000 clones, with about 85% as singletons. The sequencing input was peripheral blood. The receptors were sampled from a man aged 55-75 years who had recovered from COVID-19. CDR3s include the opening cysteine and the closing phenylalanine or tryptophan. Each record gives: D gene, J gene, V gene, clone size, CDR3 DNA, CDR3 protein. A D gene is named only where the DNA matches it firmly. Clone size is stated in some rows and not others, as once, few, many or a class when expanded.

D gene: .; J gene: TRBJ2-1; V gene: TRBV30; clone size: .; CDR3 DNA: TGTGCCTGGAGTGTAACGGGTCCCGGAAATGAGCAGTTCTTC; CDR3 protein: CAWSVTGPGNEQFF
D gene: .; J gene: TRBJ2-7; V gene: TRBV28; clone size: .; CDR3 DNA: TGTGCCAGCAGTCCTCTGGGAGATCCTGGGGACGAGCAGTACTTC; CDR3 protein: CASSPLGDPGDEQYF
D gene: TRBD2; J gene: TRBJ2-7; V gene: TRBV18; clone size: once; CDR3 DNA: TGTGCCAGCTCGCCGGGACTAGCGGATTACGAGCAGTACTTC; CDR3 protein: CASSPGLADYEQYF
D gene: .; J gene: TRBJ1-5; V gene: TRBV2; clone size: .; CDR3 DNA: TGTGCCAGCAGTGAAGCGTGGGGAGAGAATCAGCCCCAGCATTTT; CDR3 protein: CASSEAWGENQPQHF
D gene: .; J gene: TRBJ1-1; V gene: TRBV5-6; clone size: .; CDR3 DNA: TGTGCCAGCACTAAAGGGGGTGAAGCTTTCTTT; CDR3 protein: CASTKGGEAFF
D gene: .; J gene: TRBJ1-5; V gene: TRBV6-2/TRBV6-3; clone size: .; CDR3 DNA: TGTGCCAGCAGTTACTGGAGCGGGGGAGGCAATCAGCCCCAGCATTTT; CDR3 protein: CASSYWSGGGNQPQHF
D gene: TRBD1; J gene: TRBJ1-5; V gene: TRBV6-2/TRBV6-3; clone size: .; CDR3 DNA: TGTGCCAGCAGTCGGGACAGGGATAACAATCAGCCCCAGCATTTT; CDR3 protein: CASSRDRDNNQPQHF
D gene: .; J gene: TRBJ2-1; V gene: TRBV3-1/TRBV3-2; clone size: .; CDR3 DNA: TGTGCCACCTCCCGGGACTCTTCGGGCAATGAGCAGTTCTTC; CDR3 protein: CATSRDSSGNEQFF
D gene: .; J gene: TRBJ1-5; V gene: TRBV2; clone size: .; CDR3 DNA: TGTGCCAGCAGTGGACAGCCTGGCAATCAGCCCCAGCATTTT; CDR3 protein: CASSGQPGNQPQHF
D gene: .; J gene: TRBJ2-5; V gene: TRBV7-6; clone size: .; CDR3 DNA: TGTGCCAGCAGGGGGTTCGGGGGAGTCCAAGAGACCCAGTACTTC; CDR3 protein: CASRGFGGVQETQYF
D gene: TRBD1; J gene: TRBJ2-7; V gene: TRBV7-8; clone size: .; CDR3 DNA: TGTGCCAGCAGCCCCCCCGCCGGGACAGGGGGTCCCTACGAGCAGTACTTC; CDR3 protein: CASSPPAGTGGPYEQYF
D gene: .; J gene: TRBJ1-1; V gene: TRBV24-1; clone size: .; CDR3 DNA: TGTGCCACCAGTGGACGAGGCACTGAAGCTTTCTTT; CDR3 protein: CATSGRGTEAFF
D gene: TRBD1; J gene: TRBJ1-5; V gene: TRBV19; clone size: .; CDR3 DNA: TGTGCCAGTAGTCTGGGACAGCTGAACAATCAGCCCCAGCATTTT; CDR3 protein: CASSLGQLNNQPQHF
D gene: .; J gene: TRBJ2-5; V gene: TRBV4-2; clone size: .; CDR3 DNA: TGTGCCAGCAGCCAAGGGGACAAGGAGACCCAGTACTTC; CDR3 protein: CASSQGDKETQYF
D gene: .; J gene: TRBJ2-1; V gene: TRBV2; clone size: .; CDR3 DNA: TGTGCCGGAGGGACCTGGGTGAATGAGCAGTTCTTC; CDR3 protein: CAGGTWVNEQFF
D gene: TRBD2; J gene: TRBJ2-5; V gene: TRBV6-5; clone size: once; CDR3 DNA: TGTGCCAGCGACGCGGGGGGGCCGGAGACCCAGTACTTC; CDR3 protein: CASDAGGPETQYF
D gene: .; J gene: TRBJ2-3; V gene: TRBV19; clone size: few; CDR3 DNA: TGTGCCAGTAGTATACTAGGGACAAATTTCGCAGATACGCAGTATTTT; CDR3 protein: CASSILGTNFADTQYF
D gene: TRBD1; J gene: TRBJ2-7; V gene: TRBV4-1; clone size: .; CDR3 DNA: TGCGCCAGCAGCCAGTCCGGGACAGGTTCCTACGAGCAGTACTTC; CDR3 protein: CASSQSGTGSYEQYF
D gene: .; J gene: TRBJ1-2; V gene: TRBV9; clone size: .; CDR3 DNA: TGTGCCAGCAGCGTAGAGGCGGGGAAGGACTATGGCTACACCTTC; CDR3 protein: CASSVEAGKDYGYTF
D gene: .; J gene: TRBJ2-6; V gene: TRBV19; clone size: .; CDR3 DNA: TGTGCCAGTAGTATAACAGGCCTCTCTGGGGCCAACGTCCTGACTTTC; CDR3 protein: CASSITGLSGANVLTF
D gene: TRBD1; J gene: TRBJ1-5; V gene: TRBV29-1; clone size: .; CDR3 DNA: TGCAGTACCCGACAGGGGGATCAGCCCCAGCATTTT; CDR3 protein: CSTRQGDQPQHF
D gene: TRBD2; J gene: TRBJ2-1; V gene: TRBV19; clone size: .; CDR3 DNA: TGTGCCAGTAGTGCACTAGCGGGGGGCACCTACAATGAGCAGTTCTTC; CDR3 protein: CASSALAGGTYNEQFF
D gene: .; J gene: TRBJ2-6; V gene: TRBV7-6; clone size: .; CDR3 DNA: TGTGCCAGCAGCTCAAGGGCCGGGGTAAGCTCTGGGGCCAACGTCCTGACTTTC; CDR3 protein: CASSSRAGVSSGANVLTF
D gene: .; J gene: TRBJ1-2; V gene: TRBV7-9; clone size: .; CDR3 DNA: TGTGCCAGCAGCGGACCCAATTCGGGGTATGGCTACACCTTC; CDR3 protein: CASSGPNSGYGYTF
D gene: TRBD2; J gene: TRBJ2-3; V gene: TRBV7-2; clone size: .; CDR3 DNA: TGTGCCAGCAGATATAGCGGGGGGGCCGGGCCAGATACGCAGTATTTT; CDR3 protein: CASRYSGGAGPDTQYF
D gene: .; J gene: TRBJ1-5; V gene: TRBV6-9; clone size: .; CDR3 DNA: TGTGCCAGCAGTTATCGAGGAGTTAGCAATCAGCCCCAGCATTTT; CDR3 protein: CASSYRGVSNQPQHF
D gene: .; J gene: TRBJ1-5; V gene: TRBV7-2; clone size: .; CDR3 DNA: TGTGCCAGCAGCTTAGAGGGGGGGGGCAATCAGCCCCAGCATTTT; CDR3 protein: CASSLEGGGNQPQHF
D gene: TRBD1; J gene: TRBJ2-1; V gene: TRBV5-1; clone size: .; CDR3 DNA: TGCGCCAGCAGCTCGGACAGGGGTTACAATGAGCAGTTCTTC; CDR3 protein: CASSSDRGYNEQFF
D gene: .; J gene: TRBJ2-4; V gene: TRBV27; clone size: .; CDR3 DNA: TGTGCCAGCAGTTCGTCAGGCAACATTCAGTACTTC; CDR3 protein: CASSSSGNIQYF
D gene: TRBD1; J gene: TRBJ2-6; V gene: TRBV24-1; clone size: .; CDR3 DNA: TGTGCCACCAGTGATCCCCGACAGGGCCCACCCGTCCTGACTTTC; CDR3 protein: CATSDPRQGPPVLTF
D gene: .; J gene: TRBJ2-7; V gene: TRBV5-4; clone size: .; CDR3 DNA: TGTGCCAGCAGCTCCTTAGCGGAGGGGAAAGACGAGCAGTACTTC; CDR3 protein: CASSSLAEGKDEQYF
D gene: TRBD1; J gene: TRBJ2-7; V gene: TRBV2; clone size: .; CDR3 DNA: TGTGCCAGCAGGGTGGACAGGTTCGACGAGCAGTACTTC; CDR3 protein: CASRVDRFDEQYF
D gene: TRBD1; J gene: TRBJ1-2; V gene: TRBV9; clone size: .; CDR3 DNA: TGTGCCAGCAGCGTAGCTCCAGACAGGGGTGGCTACACCTTC; CDR3 protein: CASSVAPDRGGYTF
D gene: .; J gene: TRBJ2-2; V gene: TRBV7-3; clone size: few; CDR3 DNA: TGTGCCAGCAGCCCCCTCCAGGGGCAAAGTACCGGGGAGCTGTTTTTT; CDR3 protein: CASSPLQGQSTGELFF
D gene: .; J gene: TRBJ1-5; V gene: TRBV7-2; clone size: .; CDR3 DNA: TGTGCCAGCAGCTTCTCACAGGGTTGGCAGCCCCAGCATTTT; CDR3 protein: CASSFSQGWQPQHF
D gene: TRBD2; J gene: TRBJ2-1; V gene: TRBV19; clone size: once; CDR3 DNA: TGTGCCAGTAGCCCCGGGGCTAGCGGGGTCAATGAGCAGTTCTTC; CDR3 protein: CASSPGASGVNEQFF
D gene: .; J gene: TRBJ1-2; V gene: TRBV5-1; clone size: .; CDR3 DNA: TGCGCCAGCAGCTCCCGGCCGGGGGGTGACTATGGCTACACCTTC; CDR3 protein: CASSSRPGGDYGYTF
D gene: .; J gene: TRBJ1-5; V gene: TRBV7-2; clone size: .; CDR3 DNA: TGTGCCAGCAGCTTAACAGGGAGCAATCAGCCCCAGCATTTT; CDR3 protein: CASSLTGSNQPQHF
D gene: .; J gene: TRBJ2-2; V gene: TRBV5-4; clone size: .; CDR3 DNA: TGTGCCAGCAGTTGGGACACCCGGGGGGAGCTGTTTTTT; CDR3 protein: CASSWDTRGELFF
D gene: .; J gene: TRBJ2-1; V gene: TRBV9; clone size: .; CDR3 DNA: TGTGCCAGCAGCCCCCGGGACTGGCCGCAGTTCTTC; CDR3 protein: CASSPRDWPQFF
D gene: .; J gene: TRBJ1-1; V gene: TRBV7-2; clone size: .; CDR3 DNA: TGTGCCAGCAGCTTATATCCGGGGATGAACACTGAAGCTTTCTTT; CDR3 protein: CASSLYPGMNTEAFF
D gene: .; J gene: TRBJ2-1; V gene: TRBV4-1; clone size: few; CDR3 DNA: TGCGCCAGCAGCCAAGATAATTCGGCGGGGGACATCTACAATGAGCAGTTCTTC; CDR3 protein: CASSQDNSAGDIYNEQFF
D gene: .; J gene: TRBJ2-5; V gene: TRBV4-2; clone size: .; CDR3 DNA: TGTGCCAGCAGCCAAGATGCGGGGAGAGGGGAGACCCAGTACTTC; CDR3 protein: CASSQDAGRGETQYF
D gene: .; J gene: TRBJ2-2; V gene: TRBV7-6; clone size: .; CDR3 DNA: TGTGCCAGCAGCTTAGTTCGTGGGGTTCGGGACACTTACACCGGGGAGCTGTTTTTT; CDR3 protein: CASSLVRGVRDTYTGELFF
D gene: .; J gene: TRBJ1-4; V gene: TRBV19; clone size: .; CDR3 DNA: TGTGCCAGTAGGTTACAGGGTTCGGCTAATGAAAAACTGTTTTTT; CDR3 protein: CASRLQGSANEKLFF
D gene: .; J gene: TRBJ2-3; V gene: TRBV2; clone size: .; CDR3 DNA: TGTGCCAGCAGTGAAGGGGCTACTGAAGAAGGTACGCAGTATTTT; CDR3 protein: CASSEGATEEGTQYF
D gene: .; J gene: TRBJ1-6; V gene: TRBV28; clone size: .; CDR3 DNA: TGTGCCAGCAGTCCCGGGGGGGATGGTTCACCCCTCCACTTT; CDR3 protein: CASSPGGDGSPLHF
D gene: .; J gene: TRBJ1-1; V gene: TRBV6-5; clone size: .; CDR3 DNA: TGTGCCAGCGGGTCCGGGAGACCTGAAGCTTTCTTT; CDR3 protein: CASGSGRPEAFF
D gene: TRBD2; J gene: TRBJ2-5; V gene: TRBV7-3; clone size: .; CDR3 DNA: TGTGCCAGCAGCTACGGGGGGGCGGAAGAGACCCAGTACTTC; CDR3 protein: CASSYGGAEETQYF
D gene: .; J gene: TRBJ2-1; V gene: TRBV9; clone size: .; CDR3 DNA: TGTGCCAGCAGCTCCGGGGGAAATTCAGGTAGTGAGCAGTTCTTC; CDR3 protein: CASSSGGNSGSEQFF
D gene: .; J gene: TRBJ1-1; V gene: TRBV24-1; clone size: .; CDR3 DNA: TGTGCCACCAGGGAAGGCGCGGACACTGAAGCTTTCTTT; CDR3 protein: CATREGADTEAFF
D gene: TRBD1; J gene: TRBJ1-2; V gene: TRBV4-3; clone size: .; CDR3 DNA: TGCGCCAGCAGCCAAGAAGTCAGGGGGTATGGCTACACCTTC; CDR3 protein: CASSQEVRGYGYTF
D gene: .; J gene: TRBJ2-1; V gene: TRBV5-5; clone size: .; CDR3 DNA: TGTGCCAGCAGCTTGGATCCGGGGAGGAATGAGCAGTTCTTC; CDR3 protein: CASSLDPGRNEQFF